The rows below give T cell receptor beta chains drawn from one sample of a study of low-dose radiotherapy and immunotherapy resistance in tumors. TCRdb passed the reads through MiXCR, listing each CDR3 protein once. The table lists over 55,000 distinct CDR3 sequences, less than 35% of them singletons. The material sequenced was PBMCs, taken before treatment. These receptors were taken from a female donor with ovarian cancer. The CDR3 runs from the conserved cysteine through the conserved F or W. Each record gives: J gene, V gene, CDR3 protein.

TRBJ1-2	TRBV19	CASSSATGNGYTF
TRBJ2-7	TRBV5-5	CASSLGTGVDEQYF
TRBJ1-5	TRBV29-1	CSVWDREDGNQPQHF
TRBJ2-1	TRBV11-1	CASSLERGYNEQFF
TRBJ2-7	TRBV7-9	CASSLVSHHEQYF
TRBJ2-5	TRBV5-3	CASLGQGPGPAQETQYF
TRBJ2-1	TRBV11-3	CASSRLGGEREGEQFF
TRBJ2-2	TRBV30	CAWRIAGVGNTGELFF
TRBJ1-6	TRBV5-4	CASSLDRGSSPLHF
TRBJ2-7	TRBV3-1	CASSQGRGTYEQYF
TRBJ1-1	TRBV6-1	CASSTTSGGHTEAFF
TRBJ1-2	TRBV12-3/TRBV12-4	CASSPGRSYGYTF
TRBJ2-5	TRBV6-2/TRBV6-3	CASSHQRGTQYF
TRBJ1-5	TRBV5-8	CASSLRTGPNQPQHF
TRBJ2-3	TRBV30	CAWSVQDTQYF
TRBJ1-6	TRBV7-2	CASSLGQGVSPLHF
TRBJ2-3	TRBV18	CASSPRDRWEDTQYF
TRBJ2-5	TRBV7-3	CASSLTAGGGETQYF
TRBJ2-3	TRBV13	CASSRDRSTDTQYF
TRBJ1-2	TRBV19	CASKRQGDLAGYTF
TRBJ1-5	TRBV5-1	CASSSTGDNQPQHF
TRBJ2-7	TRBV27	CASTLKEGRGRLAGAPYEQYF
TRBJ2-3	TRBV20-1	CSAPLAGGVTDTQYF
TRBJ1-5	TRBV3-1	CASRRGTGEPQHF
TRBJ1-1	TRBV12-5	CASGLSGGTEAFF
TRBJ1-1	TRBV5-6	CASSKLGVAATEAFF
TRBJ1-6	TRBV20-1	CSARVGHSLDNSPLHF
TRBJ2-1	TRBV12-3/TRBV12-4	CASSLRAWGGYNEQFF
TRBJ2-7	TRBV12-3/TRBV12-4	CASSFPQGIRDF
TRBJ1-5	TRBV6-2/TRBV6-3	CASRTDGVRQPQHF
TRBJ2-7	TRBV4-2	CASSQAGQGTDEQYF
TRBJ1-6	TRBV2	CASRGETRTNSPLHF
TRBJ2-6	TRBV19	CASSNGGANVLTF
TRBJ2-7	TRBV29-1	CSVSRDNEQYF
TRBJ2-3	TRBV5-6	CASSLDLAGGHTDTQYF
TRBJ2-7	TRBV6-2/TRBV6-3	CASTEGGPKVYEQYF
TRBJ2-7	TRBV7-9	CASSSDIGTSIYEQYF
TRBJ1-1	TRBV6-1	CASSGSMNTEAFF
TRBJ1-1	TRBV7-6	CASSLDRHTEAFF
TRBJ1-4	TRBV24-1	CATSDHTATNEKLFF
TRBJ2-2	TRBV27	CASSLNPSGGKTGELFF
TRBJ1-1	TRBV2	CASGALGGEGEAFF
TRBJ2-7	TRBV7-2	CASSSAGTSGPYEQYF
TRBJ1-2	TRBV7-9	CASSPTRDYGYTF
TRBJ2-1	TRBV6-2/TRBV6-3	CASSDPPGQGYNEQFF
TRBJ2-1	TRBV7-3	CASSSSSGRVNEQFF
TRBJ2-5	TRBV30	CAWSVSTGWQETQYF
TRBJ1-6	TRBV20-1	CSGGRGANSPLHF
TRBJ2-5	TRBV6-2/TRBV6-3	CASSAGAETQYF
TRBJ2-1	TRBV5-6	CASSFRAMGNNEQFF
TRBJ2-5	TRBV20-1	CSAREGLAIGETQYF
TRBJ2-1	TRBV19	CASSMWGVGQFF
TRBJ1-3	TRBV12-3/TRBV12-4	CASSISGRAGNTIYF
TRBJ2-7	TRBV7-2	CASSQDFSDYEQYF
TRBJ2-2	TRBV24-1	CATSDLASGNGELFF
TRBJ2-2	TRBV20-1	CSARDPAGGPGGELFF
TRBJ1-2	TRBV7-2	CASSQKARYTF
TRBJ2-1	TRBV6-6	CASSRDRVAGEQFF